The clone carrying this T cell receptor (beta chain) occurred a few times. The table came from immunoSEQ multiplex PCR; TCRdb's copy has only in-frame clones and leaves some out. Seen here are about 35,000 clones, roughly 80% observed once, and the top ten hold about 14%. Germline CDR1 reads SEHNR; CDR2 reads FQNEAQ (reference sequence). The trim removed 6 bases at V and 5 bases at J, leaving 9 bases unmatched. The CDR3 loop spans 15 amino acids. These data originate in a study of blood T cell repertoires in COVID-19. The rearrangement uses TRBV7-9 and TRBJ2-5; 10 bases match TRBD1. The material sequenced was peripheral blood. The TCR comes from a man at least 80 years old with active or convalescent COVID-19. CDR3 loop: CASSPTGGFMETQYF. CDR3 bases: TGTGCCAGCAGTCCGACAGGGGGCTTTATGGAGACCCAGTACTTC. Filled out from reference TRBV7-9 and TRBJ2-5, the complete variable domain reads DTGVSQNPRHKITKRGQNVTFRCDPISEHNRLYWYRQTLGQGPEFLTYFQNEAQLEKSRLLSDRFSAERPKGSFSTLEIQRTEQGDSAMYLCASSPTGGFMETQYFGPGTRLLVL.